Listed here are 32 T cell receptor beta chains from one sample, sequenced in a study of early T cells in non-severe SARS-CoV-2 infection. Each CDR3 protein is one row after TCRdb ran MiXCR on the 5' RACE reads. Of about 83,000 distinct CDR3 sequences detected, approximately 13% appear once; the ten largest clones hold less than 8.5%. The sample taken for sequencing was whole blood. The receptors stem from an adult who was a healthcare worker with PCR-confirmed SARS-CoV-2 infection or an uninfected control (not recorded which).

The genes are TRBV11-2 and TRBJ2-4; 9 bases align to TRBD1. With V trimmed by 6 bases and J by 0 bases, 12 bases remained unmatched. The CDR3 has 18 residues. Germline V lookup: CDR1 SGHAT, CDR2 FQNNGV. CDR3 bases: TGTGCCAGCAGTCCTTTTGAAACAGGGGGCCTAGCCAAAAACATTCAGTACTTC. Its translation: CASSPFETGGLAKNIQYF.

This clonotype was recorded many times. V usage is TRBV29-1 and J usage is TRBJ2-1; the D gene is possibly TRBD1 (6 bases). The germline V gene has CDR1 SQVTM and CDR2 ANQGSEA. The CDR3 totals 13 residues. Trimming cost V 3 bases and J 4 bases, with 10 bases left between them. The CDR3: CSVDGQPYNEQFF. Written as DNA, the CDR3 is TGCAGCGTTGACGGACAGCCGTACAATGAGCAGTTCTTC.

The chain carries TRBV2 and TRBJ2-5, with 13 nucleotides matching TRBD2. V shed 11 bases and J 5 bases; nucleotides not matched to a gene: 8. The V gene's germline CDR1 is SNHLY and CDR2 FYNNEI. There are 14 residues in the CDR3. CDR3 loop: CAGRTSGSDETQYF. In nucleotides, the CDR3 is TGTGCCGGAAGGACTAGCGGGAGTGACGAGACCCAGTACTTC.

This sequence joins TRBV5-5 and TRBJ2-1; perhaps D is TRBD1 or TRBD2 (6 bases each). The ends were cut back, 0 bases at V and 5 bases at J, with 12 bases in the middle. Germline values: CDR1 SGHKS, CDR2 YYEKEE (reference sequence). The CDR3 totals 15 residues. For the CDR3, the DNA is TGTGCCAGCAGCTTGGAACTAGGGGGGCACAATGAGCAGTTCTTC. Residues: CASSLELGGHNEQFF.

This clonotype was recorded a few times. This chain links TRBV5-1 with TRBJ2-2; TRBD2 matches at 7 bases. This CDR3 contains 15 residues. The V segment lost 4 bases and the J segment 2 bases; nucleotides outside the gene matches: 5. The germline gives CDR1 SGHRS, CDR2 YFSETQ. The CDR3 DNA sequence: TGCGCCAGCAGCGGCGGGACTACCAACACCGGGGAGCTGTTTTTT. This codes for CASSGGTTNTGELFF.

This clonotype has a count of ten or more. This chain connects TRBV6-5 to TRBJ2-3, with TRBD1 identical over 9 bases. Trimming removed 3 bases from V and 5 bases from J; junction bases left unmatched: 21. This CDR3 has 20 residues. Germline loops: CDR1 MNHEY, CDR2 SVGAGI. The CDR3 protein is CASSYTHPGQGPSRRDTQYF. The DNA for the CDR3 is TGTGCCAGCAGTTATACCCACCCGGGACAGGGCCCTTCTCGTAGAGATACGCAGTATTTT.

The V gene is TRBV29-1, the J gene TRBJ2-1; TRBD1 or TRBD2 may be the D gene (5 bases each). Per germline, CDR1 SQVTM and CDR2 ANQGSEA. The CDR3 contains 11 residues. V was clipped by 0 bases and J by 12 bases, with 9 bases between them. CDR3 nucleotide sequence: TGCAGCGTTGAAGATGATGGGGGGCAGTTCTTC. This translates into CSVEDDGGQFF.

CDR3 in DNA: TGTGCCAGCAGTCAGGGGGGAAACACCGGGGAGCTGTTTTTT. This encodes CASSQGGNTGELFF. The chain uses TRBV6-5 and TRBJ2-2; a weak D match, TRBD1 (7 bases). Trimming took off 5 bases at V and 2 bases at J, with 9 bases between the two ends. The length of the CDR3 is 14 residues. Germline-derived CDR1 and CDR2 are MNHEY and SVGAGI.

This clonotype has a handful of counts. The genes are TRBV15 and TRBJ2-5; no definite D call. The germline CDR1 and CDR2 sequences are LNHNV and YYDKDF (reference sequence). CDR3 length: 15 residues. The V gene lost 0 bases and the J gene lost 5 bases, with 13 bases spanning the gap. The CDR3 loop is CATSRDVREGETQYF. Here the CDR3 DNA reads TGTGCCACCAGCAGAGATGTCCGTGAAGGGGAGACCCAGTACTTC.

The chain has TRBV5-1 and TRBJ2-7; D may be TRBD2 (6 bases). CDR1 is SGHRS, CDR2 YFSETQ, per germline. CDR3 length: 15 amino acids. V was trimmed by 4 bases and J by 0 bases, leaving 14 bases between them. DNA of the CDR3: TGCGCCAGCAGCACCTCAGCGGGCCACTCCTACGAGCAGTACTTC. This encodes CASSTSAGHSYEQYF.

This clonotype was counted many times. This rearrangement joins TRBV19 to TRBJ2-5, with D possibly matching TRBD2 (5 bases). This CDR3 comprises 13 residues. Trimming pared 10 bases from V and 6 bases from J, leaving 18 bases between. Per the germline V gene, CDR1 is LNHDA and CDR2 is SQIVND (reference sequence). CDR3 bases: TGTGCCACCTCGATACTAGAGTTTAAGACCCAGTACTTC. This codes for CATSILEFKTQYF.

This clonotype showed up just a few times. The rearrangement links TRBV5-1 to TRBJ2-4; D not resolved. This CDR3 comprises 15 residues. The V gene's germline CDR1 is SGHRS and CDR2 YFSETQ. V gave up 3 bases and J gave up 6 bases, with 16 bases separating them. The DNA of the CDR3 is TGCGCCAGCAGCTCTGCATCAGGAGCGCGAAACATTCAGTACTTC. It specifies CASSSASGARNIQYF.

This clonotype showed up just once. A read error is possible here, since a much larger clone lies one base away. The CDR3 bases are TGTGCCAACTCACCGCCGGAGCAGGGTGAAGAAAAACTGTTTTTT. Translated, it gives CANSPPEQGEEKLFF. The rearrangement joins TRBV18 to TRBJ1-4, with D possibly being TRBD1 (5 bases). The CDR3 has 15 residues. Germline V CDR1 and CDR2: KGHSH, LQKENI.

V and J are TRBV7-3 and TRBJ2-1, with 7 positions matching TRBD2. V gave up 2 bases and J gave up 5 bases; unmatched junction bases: 3. The CDR3 is 14 residues long. Germline CDR1 is SGHTA and CDR2 is FQGTGA. CDR3: CASSLGGTNNEQFF. Here the CDR3 DNA reads TGTGCCAGCAGCTTAGGCGGGACTAACAATGAGCAGTTCTTC. Using reference TRBV7-3 and TRBJ2-1 for the parts outside the CDR3, the full variable domain is GAGVSQTPSNKVTEKGKYVELRCDPISGHTALYWYRQSLGQGPEFLIYFQGTGAADDSGLPNDRFFAVRPEGSVSTLKIQRTERGDSAVYLCASSLGGTNNEQFFGPGTRLTVL.

This chain links TRBV27 with TRBJ1-3; 9 nucleotides line up with TRBD1. Per germline, CDR1 MNHEY and CDR2 SMNVEV (reference sequence). Trimming cost V 5 bases and J 0 bases; bases outside gene matches: 5. The CDR3 is 16 amino acids. In nucleotides, the CDR3 is TGTGCCAGCAGTCCAGGACAGGGGTACTCTGGAAACACCATATATTTT. Encoded protein: CASSPGQGYSGNTIYF.

This clonotype showed up just a few times. This rearrangement joins TRBV3-1 to TRBJ2-6, with a tentative D call TRBD1 (6 bases). This CDR3 comprises 18 residues. V was clipped by 1 base and J by 2 bases, with 15 bases between them. Germline CDR1 is LGHDT and CDR2 is YNNKEL (reference sequence). Written as DNA, the CDR3 is TGTGCCAGCAGCCAAGGTTACAGGGCGCCGACTGGGGCCAACGTCCTGACTTTC. Translated: CASSQGYRAPTGANVLTF.

This rearrangement joins TRBV6-2 or TRBV6-3 to TRBJ2-7; D is uncertain. This CDR3 has 14 residues. Germline loops: CDR1 MNHEY, CDR2 SVGEGT. V was trimmed by 0 bases and J by 2 bases, leaving 8 bases between them. The CDR3 loop is CASSYSGRTYEQYF. In DNA form, the CDR3 reads TGTGCCAGCAGTTACTCGGGCAGAACCTACGAGCAGTACTTC.

At least ten counts were recorded for this clonotype. The J gene is TRBJ2-7, the V gene TRBV5-4; D possibly corresponds to TRBD1 (5 bases). Trimming left V 4 bases short and J 0 bases short, with 14 bases between. The CDR3 is made up of 15 amino acids. Germline V gene data show CDR1 as SGHNT and CDR2 as YYREEE (reference sequence). Written as DNA, the CDR3 is TGTGCCAGCAGCCCGCGCCACGACAGCTCCTACGAGCAGTACTTC. Its translation: CASSPRHDSSYEQYF.

This clonotype has only a few counts. The V and J genes are TRBV19 and TRBJ2-2, with D perhaps TRBD2 (5 bases). V lost 1 base and J lost 9, with 9 bases in between. The CDR3 loop spans 13 amino acids. CDR1 and CDR2 from the germline V gene are LNHDA and SQIVND (reference sequence). The CDR3 is CASSIGGLRELFF. CDR3 DNA: TGTGCCAGTAGTATAGGAGGACTTAGGGAGCTGTTTTTT.

The chain combines TRBV7-2 with TRBJ2-1, with D uncertain. The CDR3 totals 13 residues. Trimming left V 3 bases short and J 7 bases short, with 10 bases between. Germline V lookup: CDR1 SGHTA, CDR2 FQGNSA. Here the CDR3 reads CASSLFRKNEQFF. The CDR3 nucleotides read TGTGCCAGCAGCTTGTTTAGGAAGAATGAGCAGTTCTTC.

The chain links TRBV6-1 to TRBJ2-7, with D hard to call. Trimming left V 1 base short and J 6 bases short, with 13 bases between. Per the germline V gene, CDR1 is MNHNS and CDR2 is SASEGT. The length of the CDR3 is 14 residues. The CDR3 DNA reads TGTGCCAGCAGTGAAGAGTTCGGCCTACGCGAGCAGTACTTC. Its translation: CASSEEFGLREQYF.

A few counts support this clonotype. The chain employs TRBV6-2 or TRBV6-3 and TRBJ2-3; TRBD1 agrees at 8 bases. Germline assignment: CDR1 MNHEY and CDR2 SVGEGT. This CDR3 is 15 amino acids long. With V trimmed by 5 bases and J by 6 bases, 10 bases remained unmatched. CDR3 sequence: CASSQGWGQADTQYF. In DNA form, the CDR3 reads TGTGCCAGCAGTCAGGGGTGGGGACAGGCGGATACGCAGTATTTT.

This clonotype turned up a few times. This rearrangement joins TRBV20-1 to TRBJ2-3; 7 nucleotides match TRBD2. There are 15 residues in the CDR3. The V and J ends lost 6 bases and 0 bases, in that order; junction bases with no gene match: 9. The germline CDR1 and CDR2 sequences are DFQATT and SNEGSKA (reference sequence). DNA of the CDR3: TGCAGTGCCACTACTAGCGTACCTAGCACAGATACGCAGTATTTT. This gives the protein CSATTSVPSTDTQYF.

This clonotype has more than one count but fewer than ten. This chain links TRBV4-2 with TRBJ2-1; 9 bases match TRBD2. J gave up 14 bases and V 1 base, and 12 bases lay outside the gene matches. Per germline, CDR1 LGHNA and CDR2 YNFKEQ. CDR3 length: 15 residues. CDR3 protein: CASSQGLGLAFIKFF. The CDR3 region has the DNA TGTGCCAGCAGCCAAGGATTGGGACTAGCTTTTATAAAGTTCTTC.

The chain couples TRBV11-2 to TRBJ2-7; 13 nucleotides match TRBD2. Trimming removed 3 bases from V and 4 bases from J; junction bases left unmatched: 6. Germline V gene data show CDR1 as SGHAT and CDR2 as FQNNGV. The CDR3 extends over 16 amino acids. The CDR3 region has the DNA TGTGCCAGCAGCTTTCCGGGACTAGCGGGAACGTACGAGCAGTACTTC. Translated: CASSFPGLAGTYEQYF.

This clonotype was detected a few times. The genes are TRBV18 and TRBJ2-7; the match to TRBD2 covers 12 bases. The CDR3 has 17 residues. After removal of 6 bases from V and 0 bases from J, the junction contained 9 bases not matched to a gene. Per the germline V gene, CDR1 is KGHSH and CDR2 is LQKENI. CDR3 DNA: TGTGCCAGCTCGCCCGGGACTAGCGGGCTGAGCTCCTACGAGCAGTACTTC. This sequence encodes CASSPGTSGLSSYEQYF.

This clonotype has just a few counts. This chain links TRBV29-1 with TRBJ2-7, with D tentatively TRBD2 (6 bases). CDR1 and CDR2 (germline): SQVTM, ANQGSEA. Trimming took 4 bases from V and 2 from J, leaving 12 bases between them. The CDR3 length is 13 residues. The DNA of the CDR3 is TGCAGCGTTGTGGCTAGCGCAACCTACGAGCAGTACTTC. Translation: CSVVASATYEQYF.

The chain carries TRBV12-3 or TRBV12-4 and TRBJ2-3, with 7 bases matching TRBD2. Germline trimming cut 3 bases from V and 3 bases from J; bases unmatched to any gene: 6. The CDR3 is made up of 15 amino acids. CDR3 in amino acids: CASSFLAGATDTQYF. For the CDR3, the DNA is TGTGCCAGCAGTTTCTTAGCGGGTGCGACAGATACGCAGTATTTT.

This clonotype occurred many times. The chain joins TRBV20-1 to TRBJ2-7, with 8 bases identical to TRBD2. The CDR3 has 15 amino acids. Trimming at V came to 1 base and at J to 4 bases, leaving 9 bases not matched to a gene. Germline V lookup: CDR1 DFQATT, CDR2 SNEGSKA (reference sequence). The CDR3 reads CSARGWRGVRYEQYF. In DNA form, the CDR3 reads TGCAGTGCTAGAGGCTGGCGGGGGGTGAGATACGAGCAGTACTTC.

This clonotype was observed many times. The chain recombines TRBV20-1 with TRBJ2-7; D gene unclear. The CDR3 has 13 residues. Germline CDR1 reads DFQATT; CDR2 reads SNEGSKA (reference sequence). V dropped 2 bases and J dropped 2 bases, with 10 bases sitting between them. CDR3: CSARSGRPYEQYF. The CDR3 DNA reads as TGCAGTGCTAGATCAGGCAGACCCTACGAGCAGTACTTC.

This sequence joins TRBV11-3 and TRBJ2-1; D unclear. In germline, CDR1 is SGHNT, CDR2 YENEEA. The V end was cut by 5 bases, the J end by 5 bases, with 16 bases between. The CDR3 length is 15 residues. The CDR3 nucleotides read TGTGCCAGCAGCGCAGAGAGTAGCTTCCACAATGAGCAGTTCTTC. It encodes CASSAESSFHNEQFF.

The rearrangement uses TRBV9 and TRBJ1-2; D possibly corresponds to TRBD1 (5 bases). V lost 3 bases to trimming and J lost 8 bases, with 23 bases between them. CDR1 and CDR2 (germline): SGDLS, YYNGEE. The CDR3 runs to 16 residues. The DNA for the CDR3 is TGTGCCAGCAGCGGGGCATTACCGGGACTGACTAGCGGCTACACCTTC. This translates into CASSGALPGLTSGYTF.